This T cell receptor beta chain was found in a study of blood T cells in healthy people across ages. J gave up 4 bases and V 5 bases, and 14 bases lay outside the gene matches. CDR3 length equals 17 residues. Germline V gives CDR1 DFQATT, CDR2 SNEGSKA (reference sequence). Using a J-beta primer mix together with a sample-barcoded 5' primer, a second PCR was run for roughly 7 to 12 cycles. One entry per CDR3 protein, called by TCRdb with MiXCR from the 5' RACE reads. The sample yields 1.5 million or so distinct CDR3 sequences, approximately 42% seen once. Roughly 10 milliliters of peripheral blood were drawn from each donor.

This sequence joins TRBV20-1 and TRBJ2-1; 10 bases are shared with TRBD1. The origin of this receptor is a young woman in good health. The specimen was blood. CDR3 DNA: TGCAGTGCTGCCGGGGGCGACAGGGGGCTGAGATACAATGAGCAGTTCTTC. Its protein is CSAAGGDRGLRYNEQFF.